This is a list of T cell receptor beta chains from one sample in a study of CD8+CD57+ T cells in acquired aplastic anemia. TCRdb reprocessed the reads with MiXCR, giving one entry per CDR3 protein. In the table there are about 180,000 distinct CDR3 sequences, 45% to 50% of which are singletons. Sequenced input: sorted CD4+, CD8+, or CD8+CD57+ T cells (not recorded which) from PBMCs. The origin of the receptors is a human donor in good health. CDR3s include the opening cysteine and the closing phenylalanine or tryptophan. The D gene is left open where the match is weak. Size values are once, few and many counts, or a class for expanded clones, and some rows have none.

CDR3nt	CDR3aa	j_gene	abundance	d_gene	v_gene	len
TGCGCCAGCAGCTTGGTTTTGGGCCAAAACACTGAAGCTTTCTTT	CASSLVLGQNTEAFF	TRBJ1-1	many	-	TRBV5-1	15
TGCAGCGTCGTAACAGGGGGCTCTTTGTTTGGCTACACCTTC	CSVVTGGSLFGYTF	TRBJ1-2	-	TRBD1	TRBV29-1	14
TGCGCCAGCAGCTCCAATTGGCGGAGTGGGTACAATGAGCAGTTCTTC	CASSSNWRSGYNEQFF	TRBJ2-1	many	-	TRBV5-1	16
TGTGCCAGCAGGTATTGGGACGTCTCTGGAAACACCATATATTTT	CASRYWDVSGNTIYF	TRBJ1-3	many	-	TRBV14	15
TGTGCCAGCAGCCGACAGACTAGCGAGCAAGAGACCCAGTACTTC	CASSRQTSEQETQYF	TRBJ2-5	many	TRBD2	TRBV7-2	15
TGTGCCAGCTCACAGGAACAGGGGGCAAAAGAGCAGTACTTC	CASSQEQGAKEQYF	TRBJ2-7	few	TRBD1	TRBV18	14
TGCAGGGCTCCGGGGTGGCCCAAGAAAGAGACCCAGTACTTC	CRAPGWPKKETQYF	TRBJ2-5	many	-	TRBV29-1	14
TGTGCCAGCAGTCCCTCGACTAGCGGGAGGGCAGGTGAGCAGTTCTTC	CASSPSTSGRAGEQFF	TRBJ2-1	few	TRBD2	TRBV12-3/TRBV12-4	16
TGCGCCAGCAGCCCGGAAACAGATGGCTACACCTTC	CASSPETDGYTF	TRBJ1-2	-	-	TRBV10-2	12
TGTGCCACCAGTGACGGGACAGGGGTTAGGGAGACCCAGTACTTC	CATSDGTGVRETQYF	TRBJ2-5	-	TRBD1	TRBV24-1	15
TGCGCCGGCAGCCGAGGAGGCCAAGAGACCCAGTACTTC	CAGSRGGQETQYF	TRBJ2-5	-	-	TRBV4-1	13
TGTGCCAGCAGTGGTAGCGGGGGGGCCTCCGAGCAGTACTTC	CASSGSGGASEQYF	TRBJ2-7	-	TRBD2	TRBV6-1	14
TGTGCCAGCAGAGGGGCTCTTCGGAATACGCAGTATTTT	CASRGALRNTQYF	TRBJ2-3	many	-	TRBV6-1	13
TGCAGTGCTAGAGCGGCGGAAGACGCCTACGAGCAGTACTTC	CSARAAEDAYEQYF	TRBJ2-7	-	-	TRBV20-1	14
TGTGCCACCAGCAGAGATCGACTAGCGGGGGCCCCGGATGAGCAGTTCTTC	CATSRDRLAGAPDEQFF	TRBJ2-1	-	TRBD2	TRBV15	17
TGTGCCAGCAGCTTGGCCCGACATGGGACTAGCGGGGCCTACGAGCAGTACTTC	CASSLARHGTSGAYEQYF	TRBJ2-7	-	TRBD2	TRBV5-4	18
TGTGCCAGCAAGTTGAACACTGAAGCTTTCTTT	CASKLNTEAFF	TRBJ1-1	many	-	TRBV2	11
TGTGCCAGCAGTTTATGGCGGCGGGAGCAGTACTTC	CASSLWRREQYF	TRBJ2-7	-	-	TRBV28	12
TGCAGTGCTAGTGCGACTAGCGGGGTGGGAGATACGCAGTATTTT	CSASATSGVGDTQYF	TRBJ2-3	many	TRBD2	TRBV20-1	15
TGTGCCAGTAGGGGACAGTACAATGAGCAGTTCTTC	CASRGQYNEQFF	TRBJ2-1	few	TRBD1	TRBV19	12
TGTGCCAGCAGTCCAACGAGGATAAACAACGAGCAGTACTTC	CASSPTRINNEQYF	TRBJ2-7	-	-	TRBV7-6	14
TGTGCCAGCAGCTTAGGCACAGTCACCTCACCCCTCCACTTT	CASSLGTVTSPLHF	TRBJ1-6	many	-	TRBV7-2	14
TGCAGCGGGTACACGAAGAACACTGAAGCTTTCTTT	CSGYTKNTEAFF	TRBJ1-1	many	-	TRBV29-1	12
TGTGCCAGCAGGAAAGCGGGAGGCTACAATGAGCAGTTCTTC	CASRKAGGYNEQFF	TRBJ2-1	-	TRBD2	TRBV7-3	14
TGTGCCACCAGTGAGAACAGCTACAATGAGCAGTACTTC	CATSENSYNEQYF	TRBJ2-7	-	-	TRBV24-1	13
TGCAGTGCTATAGGGGGGGGAGATGAGCAGTTCTTC	CSAIGGGDEQFF	TRBJ2-1	-	-	TRBV20-1	12
TGTGCCAGCAGTGACAGGGGAGTTCGTAATTCACCCCTCCACTTT	CASSDRGVRNSPLHF	TRBJ1-6	-	-	TRBV2	15
TGTGCCAGCAGTTTAGCGAATCAGCCCCAGCATTTT	CASSLANQPQHF	TRBJ1-5	few	-	TRBV28	12
TGTGCCACCAGTGATCCAGGGGCGGGAGGAAGTGTTGGTACGCAGTATTTT	CATSDPGAGGSVGTQYF	TRBJ2-3	many	TRBD2	TRBV24-1	17
TGTGCCAGCAGCTTTCGGGCTAGCGGGAGGGGGTCTTTCACAGATACGCAGTATTTT	CASSFRASGRGSFTDTQYF	TRBJ2-3	few	TRBD2	TRBV11-1	19
TGTGCCAGCAGCCTGGCCGGGACAGGGATGTGGGGGACTGAAGCTTTCTTT	CASSLAGTGMWGTEAFF	TRBJ1-1	many	TRBD1	TRBV5-4	17
TGTGCCAGCAGGCAGGGGAACATAGAAGAGACCCAGTACTTC	CASRQGNIEETQYF	TRBJ2-5	many	-	TRBV2	14
TGCGCCAGCAGGACCGGGGGAGAAGCTTTCTTT	CASRTGGEAFF	TRBJ1-1	many	-	TRBV10-2	11
TGTGCCAGCAGTTACGAGGCAGGGGGCGTATATGAGCAGTTCTTC	CASSYEAGGVYEQFF	TRBJ2-1	-	TRBD1	TRBV6-5	15
TGCAGTGCCAGCAGCCCCGGACTAGCGGGAGAGACCCAGTACTTC	CSASSPGLAGETQYF	TRBJ2-5	-	TRBD2	TRBV20-1	15
TGTGCCAGCAGCTTAGCCCCCGACCCCTCCTACAATGAGCAGTTCTTC	CASSLAPDPSYNEQFF	TRBJ2-1	-	-	TRBV7-2	16
TGCGCCAGCAGCACCGAGACAGGGCTGGGTTCGGGGGAGACCCAGTACTTC	CASSTETGLGSGETQYF	TRBJ2-5	many	TRBD1	TRBV5-1	17